This T cell receptor beta chain is from a study of metastatic and nonmetastatic thyroid tumors. Whole-study context: Repertoire comparisons spanned blood and tumor or nodule tissue from malignant and benign thyroid patients. Study-level points and caveats: Malignant tumors reportedly showed significantly higher TCR beta diversity than benign nodules in both blood and tumor.

In the original processing: To classify distant metastasis in papillary thyroid cancer, a model was built from CDR3 differences across clinicopathological groups. MiXCR was used by TCRdb to re-call the PCR reads. TCRdb's processing, not the authors', yielded these V and J calls. In the table there are 4,000 or so clones, around 30% of which are singletons. This clone was seen ten or more times. Its antigen is not identified. The germline gives CDR1 SGDLS, CDR2 YYNGEE. The CDR3 contains 16 residues. The V end lost 1 base, the J end lost 5 bases, and 15 bases lay between the germline ends. Treatment of any kind had been given to no patient before thyroid surgery.

Sequencing used adjacent normal tissue. This clonotype was sampled from a male donor with papillary thyroid cancer or a benign thyroid nodule (not recorded which). Some clones in this sample may be carry-over from other donors' samples. The gene calls are TRBV9 and TRBJ1-4; possibly TRBD1 for D (5 bases). CDR3 nucleotides: TGTGCCAGCAGCGTATATCGGGACCAGCCAAATGAAAAACTGTTTTTT. Protein: CASSVYRDQPNEKLFF.